The rows below give T cell receptor beta chains drawn from one sample of a study of blood T cell repertoires in COVID-19. Profiling relied on immunoSEQ multiplex PCR, and the TCRdb table lists in-frame clones only, not all of them. The sample carries some 180,000 clones, 88% recorded once. Sequencing was done on a sample of peripheral blood. The receptor source for this set is a man aged 45-65 years who had recovered from COVID-19. Each CDR3 is given with its conserved first and last residue. A D gene is named only where the DNA matches it firmly. Size tells how often a clone was seen (once, few, many) or the class of an expanded clone, and some rows leave it out.

-	TRBJ2-1	TRBD2	TRBV11-3	CASSSGEGSDEQFF	TGTGCCAGCAGCAGTGGGGAGGGTAGTGATGAGCAGTTCTTC
-	TRBJ2-2	-	TRBV19	CASSTTGSGELFF	TGTGCCAGTAGTACCACAGGGTCCGGGGAGCTGTTTTTT
once	TRBJ1-6	-	TRBV9	CASSKDSTNSPLHF	TGTGCCAGCAGCAAGGACAGCACCAATTCACCCCTCCACTTT
-	TRBJ2-2	-	TRBV4-3	CASSQEGRTHGELFF	TGCGCCAGCAGCCAAGAAGGGAGGACTCACGGGGAGCTGTTTTTT
-	TRBJ1-1	-	TRBV18	CASSPPSIREGAEAFF	TGTGCCAGCTCACCACCATCAATCCGGGAGGGCGCTGAAGCTTTCTTT
-	TRBJ1-5	TRBD1	TRBV10-2	CASSDQGGNQPQHF	TGCGCCAGCAGTGATCAGGGGGGCAATCAGCCCCAGCATTTT
-	TRBJ1-2	-	TRBV11-2	CASSLEGDGYTF	TGTGCCAGCAGCTTAGAAGGGGATGGCTACACCTTC
-	TRBJ2-3	-	TRBV30	CAWIGGSTDTQYF	TGTGCCTGGATCGGGGGTAGCACAGATACGCAGTATTTT
-	TRBJ2-5	TRBD1	TRBV28	CASSLGTGGSRETQYF	TGTGCCAGCAGTCTTGGGACAGGGGGCTCTCGAGAGACCCAGTACTTC
-	TRBJ2-1	TRBD1	TRBV7-8	CASSLAGQGGNEQFF	TGTGCCAGCAGCTTAGCGGGACAGGGGGGCAATGAGCAGTTCTTC
-	TRBJ1-1	-	TRBV27	CASSYRGDTEAFF	TGTGCCAGCAGTTACCGGGGGGACACTGAAGCTTTCTTT
-	TRBJ2-1	TRBD2	TRBV6-5	CGTSGYNEQFF	TGTGGCACTAGCGGTTACAATGAGCAGTTCTTC
-	TRBJ2-5	-	TRBV7-7	CASSPRGGETQYF	TGTGCCAGCAGCCCCAGGGGTGGGGAGACCCAGTACTTC
-	TRBJ2-5	-	TRBV7-2	CASSLSGGETQYF	TGTGCCAGCAGCTTATCGGGTGGAGAGACCCAGTACTTC
once	TRBJ2-7	TRBD2	TRBV7-3	CASGTSGSYEQYF	TGTGCCAGCGGGACTAGCGGATCCTACGAGCAGTACTTC
-	TRBJ2-3	-	TRBV19	CASSRLTSTDTQYF	TGTGCCAGTAGTAGATTAACTAGCACAGATACGCAGTATTTT
-	TRBJ2-7	TRBD1	TRBV30	CALRDRGSYEQYF	TGTGCCCTCCGGGACAGAGGCTCCTACGAGCAGTACTTC
-	TRBJ2-5	-	TRBV5-1	CASSLGFGGRETQYF	TGCGCCAGCAGCTTGGGGTTTGGAGGAAGAGAGACCCAGTACTTC
few	TRBJ2-3	TRBD1	TRBV2	CASRTYRGADTQYF	TGTGCCAGCAGAACCTACAGGGGTGCAGATACGCAGTATTTT
-	TRBJ1-5	-	TRBV10-3	CAISDKDGVQPQHF	TGTGCCATCAGTGACAAGGACGGGGTTCAGCCCCAGCATTTT
-	TRBJ1-3	TRBD1	TRBV4-3	CASSQLPRDSSLLTGNTIYF	TGCGCCAGCAGCCAGCTCCCCCGGGACAGCTCCCTCCTGACTGGAAACACCATATATTTT
-	TRBJ1-5	-	TRBV19	CASTVGGALNQPQHF	TGTGCCAGTACCGTCGGGGGAGCTCTCAATCAGCCCCAGCATTTT
-	TRBJ1-2	-	TRBV6-2/TRBV6-3	CASSYSTARLRYGYTF	TGTGCCAGCAGTTACTCGACAGCGCGTCTTCGATATGGCTACACCTTC
-	TRBJ1-5	TRBD1	TRBV27	CAGRFLTGTNQPQHF	TGTGCCGGCAGGTTTTTGACAGGGACCAATCAGCCCCAGCATTTT
-	TRBJ2-7	-	TRBV4-2	CASSPAGPQYEQYF	TGTGCCAGCAGCCCCGCCGGCCCACAGTACGAGCAGTACTTC
-	TRBJ2-5	TRBD2	TRBV28	CASSHGGGRIETQYF	TGTGCCAGCAGTCACGGCGGGGGGCGCATTGAGACCCAGTACTTC
-	TRBJ2-7	TRBD1	TRBV6-7	CASSYWTGIYEQYF	TGTGCCAGCAGTTACTGGACAGGGATTTACGAGCAGTACTTC
-	TRBJ1-5	-	TRBV28	CASSFRGANNQPQHF	TGTGCCAGCAGTTTTCGGGGGGCGAACAATCAGCCCCAGCATTTT
-	TRBJ2-1	TRBD2	TRBV7-9	CASSHGGSGRAIEQFF	TGTGCCAGCAGCCACGGTGGTAGCGGGAGGGCCATTGAGCAGTTCTTC
-	TRBJ2-2	TRBD1	TRBV25-1	CASSAGTALNTGELFF	TGTGCCAGCAGCGCCGGGACAGCCTTGAACACCGGGGAGCTGTTTTTT
-	TRBJ2-1	-	TRBV7-9	CASSLGQPLNEQFF	TGTGCCAGCAGCTTAGGACAGCCGTTGAATGAGCAGTTCTTC
-	TRBJ2-6	TRBD1	TRBV5-6	CASSVDRADSGANVLTF	TGTGCCAGCAGCGTGGACAGGGCCGACTCTGGGGCCAACGTCCTGACTTTC
-	TRBJ2-7	-	TRBV3-1/TRBV3-2	CASSQDAGTGDPHEQYF	TGTGCCAGCAGCCAAGATGCGGGAACAGGGGACCCCCACGAGCAGTACTTC
-	TRBJ1-1	-	TRBV4-1	CASSQDLAEAFF	TGCGCCAGCAGCCAAGATCTTGCTGAAGCTTTCTTT
once	TRBJ2-7	-	TRBV19	CASSPTGSPYEQYF	TGTGCCAGTAGCCCGACAGGATCCCCCTACGAGCAGTACTTC
-	TRBJ1-1	TRBD1	TRBV6-5	CASNRDRVNTEAFF	TGTGCCAGCAATAGGGACAGGGTGAACACTGAAGCTTTCTTT
-	TRBJ2-1	TRBD2	TRBV9	CASSVDAGRGTSGSEQFF	TGTGCCAGCAGCGTAGACGCGGGGAGGGGGACTAGCGGCAGTGAGCAGTTCTTC
-	TRBJ1-3	-	TRBV6-5	CASSYDSPSSGNTIYF	TGTGCCAGCAGTTACGACAGCCCCAGCTCTGGAAACACCATATATTTT
-	TRBJ2-1	TRBD1	TRBV9	CASSETGVSYNEQFF	TGTGCCAGCAGCGAGACAGGGGTCAGCTACAATGAGCAGTTCTTC
-	TRBJ2-6	-	TRBV4-1	CASSPLPGANVLTF	TGCGCCAGCAGCCCCCTCCCTGGGGCCAACGTCCTGACTTTC
-	TRBJ2-5	-	TRBV7-2	CASSLGRGAETQYF	TGTGCCAGCAGCTTAGGGAGGGGCGCAGAGACCCAGTACTTC
-	TRBJ2-3	TRBD2	TRBV4-3	CASSQESAGGPDTQYF	TGCGCCAGCAGCCAAGAGTCAGCGGGAGGGCCAGATACGCAGTATTTT
-	TRBJ2-5	TRBD2	TRBV7-3	CASSLSGTRIIETQYF	TGTGCCAGCAGCTTATCCGGGACTAGAATTATAGAGACCCAGTACTTC
-	TRBJ2-1	TRBD2	TRBV9	CASSPRTSGGNEQFF	TGTGCCAGCAGCCCTCGGACTAGCGGGGGTAATGAGCAGTTCTTC
-	TRBJ2-1	-	TRBV18	CASSPDGGIIGEQFF	TGTGCCAGCTCACCCGACGGGGGTATAATCGGGGAGCAGTTCTTC
-	TRBJ2-2	-	TRBV21-1	CASSRRLAGTGELFF	TGTGCCAGCAGCCGACGACTAGCCGGCACCGGGGAGCTGTTTTTT
-	TRBJ2-5	TRBD1	TRBV5-1	CASSLGQGETQYF	TGCGCCAGCAGCTTGGGACAGGGGGAGACCCAGTACTTC
-	TRBJ2-3	TRBD1	TRBV28	CASSLAGQGADTQYF	TGTGCCAGCAGTTTAGCGGGACAGGGGGCAGATACGCAGTATTTT
-	TRBJ1-6	TRBD1	TRBV7-9	CASSLTTGPYSPLHF	TGTGCCAGCAGCTTGACGACAGGGCCATATTCACCCCTCCACTTT
-	TRBJ2-7	-	TRBV7-6	CASSLGGEGEQYF	TGTGCCAGCAGCTTAGGGGGGGAAGGCGAGCAGTACTTC
-	TRBJ1-6	TRBD1	TRBV2	CASSARDSNNSPLHF	TGTGCCAGCAGTGCCCGGGACAGTAATAATTCACCCCTCCACTTT
-	TRBJ1-2	TRBD1	TRBV5-1	CASSASTGGIYGYTF	TGCGCCAGCAGCGCCTCCACAGGGGGTATCTATGGCTACACCTTC
few	TRBJ2-7	-	TRBV6-5	CASSGGYEQYF	TGTGCCAGCAGCGGGGGCTACGAGCAGTACTTC
once	TRBJ2-7	TRBD2	TRBV7-2	CASSSGLAGGYEQYF	TGTGCCAGCAGCTCGGGACTAGCGGGGGGTTACGAGCAGTACTTC
-	TRBJ1-1	-	TRBV7-6	CASSLSAGSAEAFF	TGTGCCAGCAGCCTCTCCGCGGGGAGCGCTGAAGCTTTCTTT
-	TRBJ2-1	TRBD2	TRBV6-2/TRBV6-3	CASSLERGGYNEQFF	TGTGCCAGCAGTCTAGAGCGGGGGGGCTACAATGAGCAGTTCTTC
-	TRBJ2-7	-	TRBV15	CATGQAPSYEQYF	TGTGCCACCGGCCAGGCCCCCTCCTACGAGCAGTACTTC
-	TRBJ1-2	-	TRBV6-1	CASSESEGGGYGYTF	TGTGCCAGCAGTGAATCCGAAGGAGGAGGCTATGGCTACACCTTC
-	TRBJ1-5	-	TRBV21-1	CASSERGQASNQPQHF	TGTGCCAGCAGCGAAAGGGGACAGGCTAGCAATCAGCCCCAGCATTTT